This T cell receptor beta chain was identified in a study of technical replicates of blood from a few donors. The method was immunoSEQ multiplex PCR; TCRdb's version includes in-frame clones alone and lacks a portion of them. The table includes some 87,000 clones, approximately 93% detected once. Looked up from germline, CDR1 is SGHRS and CDR2 is YFSETQ. Trimming removed 6 bases from V and 2 bases from J; junction bases left unmatched: 7. The CDR3 is 15 residues long. The sample consisted of T cells isolated from PBMCs. The TCR sequence derives from a human donor in good health. The chain is built from TRBV5-1 and TRBJ2-3, with 9 bases matching TRBD2. The CDR3 loop reads CASISGRSLTDTQYF. Written as DNA, the CDR3 is TGCGCCAGCATAAGCGGGAGGTCACTCACAGATACGCAGTATTTT.